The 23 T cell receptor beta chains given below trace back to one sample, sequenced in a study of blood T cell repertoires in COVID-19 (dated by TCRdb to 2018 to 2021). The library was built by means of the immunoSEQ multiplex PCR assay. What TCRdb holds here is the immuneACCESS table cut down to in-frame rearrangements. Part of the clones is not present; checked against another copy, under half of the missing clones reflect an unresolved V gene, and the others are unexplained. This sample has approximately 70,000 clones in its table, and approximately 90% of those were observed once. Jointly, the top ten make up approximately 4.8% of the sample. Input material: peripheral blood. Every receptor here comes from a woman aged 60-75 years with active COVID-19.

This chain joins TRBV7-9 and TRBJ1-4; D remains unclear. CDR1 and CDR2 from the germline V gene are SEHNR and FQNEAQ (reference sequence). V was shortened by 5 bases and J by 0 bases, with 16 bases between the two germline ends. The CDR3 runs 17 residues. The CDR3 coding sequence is TGTGCCAGCAGCCCACCGCAAACGACACCAACTAATGAAAAACTGTTTTTT. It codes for CASSPPQTTPTNEKLFF.

The CDR3 reads CASSLQVAGGSYNEQFF. The CDR3 DNA sequence: TGTGCCAGCTCACTCCAAGTAGCGGGGGGATCCTACAATGAGCAGTTCTTC. The J gene is TRBJ2-1, the V gene TRBV18; 10 nucleotides align to TRBD2. This CDR3 is 17 amino acids long. V trimming: 4 bases; J trimming: 1 base; junction bases outside the gene matches: 7. CDR1 and CDR2 from the germline V gene are KGHSH and LQKENI.

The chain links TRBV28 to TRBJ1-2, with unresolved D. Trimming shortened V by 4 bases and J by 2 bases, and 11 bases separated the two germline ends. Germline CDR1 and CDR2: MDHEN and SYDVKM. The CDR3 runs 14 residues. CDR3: CASSSPSPNYGYTF. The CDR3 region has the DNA TGTGCCAGCAGTTCCCCGAGTCCCAACTATGGCTACACCTTC.

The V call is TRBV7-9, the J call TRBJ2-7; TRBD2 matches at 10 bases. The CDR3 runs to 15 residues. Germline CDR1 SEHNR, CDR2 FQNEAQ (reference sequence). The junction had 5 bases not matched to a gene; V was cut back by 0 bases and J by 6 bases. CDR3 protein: CASSLAGLAGVEQYF. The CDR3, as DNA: TGTGCCAGCAGCTTAGCCGGGCTAGCGGGAGTCGAGCAGTACTTC.

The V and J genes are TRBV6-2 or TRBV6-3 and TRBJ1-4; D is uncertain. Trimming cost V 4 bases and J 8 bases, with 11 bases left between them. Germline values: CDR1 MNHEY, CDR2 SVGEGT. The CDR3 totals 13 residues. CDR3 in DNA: TGTGCCAGCAGTTCTATCGTGCAAGAAAAACTGTTTTTT. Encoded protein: CASSSIVQEKLFF.

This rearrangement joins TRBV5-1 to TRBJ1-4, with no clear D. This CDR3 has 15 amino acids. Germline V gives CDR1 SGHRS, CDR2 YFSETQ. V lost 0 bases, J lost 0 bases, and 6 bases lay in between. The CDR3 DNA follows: TGCGCCAGCAGCTTGGGTTCAGCAACTAATGAAAAACTGTTTTTT. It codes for CASSLGSATNEKLFF.

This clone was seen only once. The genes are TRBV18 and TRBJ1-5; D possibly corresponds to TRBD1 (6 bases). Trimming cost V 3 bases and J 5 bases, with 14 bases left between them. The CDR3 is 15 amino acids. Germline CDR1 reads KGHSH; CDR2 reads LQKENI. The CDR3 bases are TGTGCCAGCTCACCTACGGACAGTTATTATCAGCCCCAGCATTTT. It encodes CASSPTDSYYQPQHF.

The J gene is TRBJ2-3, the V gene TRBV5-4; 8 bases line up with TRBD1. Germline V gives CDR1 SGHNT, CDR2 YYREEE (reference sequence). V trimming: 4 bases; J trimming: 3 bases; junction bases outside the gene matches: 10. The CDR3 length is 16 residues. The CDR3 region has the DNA TGTGCCAGCAGCCCGGACAGGGCGGCCAGGACAGATACGCAGTATTTT. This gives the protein CASSPDRAARTDTQYF.

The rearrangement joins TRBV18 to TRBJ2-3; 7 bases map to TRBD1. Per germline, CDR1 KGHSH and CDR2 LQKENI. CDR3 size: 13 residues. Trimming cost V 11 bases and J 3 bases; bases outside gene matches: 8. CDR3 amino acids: CAGMRGHTDTQYF. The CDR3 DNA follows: TGTGCCGGCATGAGGGGGCATACAGATACGCAGTATTTT.

CDR3 region: CASSDEREYTDTQYF. Written as DNA, the CDR3 is TGTGCCAGCAGTGATGAGCGGGAATACACAGATACGCAGTATTTT. This chain links TRBV6-1 with TRBJ2-3, with TRBD2 identical over 7 bases. Per the germline V gene, CDR1 is MNHNS and CDR2 is SASEGT. CDR3 length: 15 residues. V trimming: 3 bases; J trimming: 2 bases; junction bases outside the gene matches: 5.

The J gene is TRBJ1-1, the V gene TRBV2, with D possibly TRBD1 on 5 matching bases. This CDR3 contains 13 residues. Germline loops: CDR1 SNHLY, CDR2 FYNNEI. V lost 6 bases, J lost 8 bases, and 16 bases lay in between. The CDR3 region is CASRLRGRVEAFF. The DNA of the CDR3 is TGTGCCAGCAGGCTAAGGGGCAGGGTCGAAGCTTTCTTT.

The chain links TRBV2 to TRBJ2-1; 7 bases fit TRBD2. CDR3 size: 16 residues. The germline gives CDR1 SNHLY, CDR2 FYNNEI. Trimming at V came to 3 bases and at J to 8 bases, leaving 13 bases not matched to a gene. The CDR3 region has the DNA TGTGCCAGCAGTGACCCGGGAGGTAGGTCAAAGCATGAGCAGTTCTTC. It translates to CASSDPGGRSKHEQFF.

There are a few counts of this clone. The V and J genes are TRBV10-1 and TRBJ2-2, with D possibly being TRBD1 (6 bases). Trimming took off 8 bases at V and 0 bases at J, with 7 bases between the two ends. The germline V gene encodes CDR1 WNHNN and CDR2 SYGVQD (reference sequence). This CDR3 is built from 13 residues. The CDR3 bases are TGCGCCAGCGGGACACCGAACACCGGGGAGCTGTTTTTT. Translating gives CASGTPNTGELFF.

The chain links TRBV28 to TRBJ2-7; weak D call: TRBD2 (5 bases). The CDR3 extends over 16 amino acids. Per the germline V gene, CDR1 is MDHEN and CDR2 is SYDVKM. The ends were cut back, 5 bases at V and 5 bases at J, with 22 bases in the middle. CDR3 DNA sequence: TGTGCCAGCAGTCTACCCTACGACGGGGTTAGTGACGAGCAGTACTTC. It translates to CASSLPYDGVSDEQYF.

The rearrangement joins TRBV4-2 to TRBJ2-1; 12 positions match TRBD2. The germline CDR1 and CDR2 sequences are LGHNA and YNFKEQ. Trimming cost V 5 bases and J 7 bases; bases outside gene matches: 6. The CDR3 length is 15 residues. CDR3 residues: CASSSASGRGNEQFF. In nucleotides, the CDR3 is TGTGCCAGCAGCTCGGCTAGCGGGAGGGGGAATGAGCAGTTCTTC.

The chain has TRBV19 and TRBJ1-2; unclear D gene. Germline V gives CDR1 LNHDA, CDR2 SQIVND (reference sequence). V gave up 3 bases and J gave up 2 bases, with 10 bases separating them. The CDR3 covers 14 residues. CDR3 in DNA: TGTGCCAGTAGTATTGGGAGGGCGAACTATGGCTACACCTTC. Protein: CASSIGRANYGYTF.

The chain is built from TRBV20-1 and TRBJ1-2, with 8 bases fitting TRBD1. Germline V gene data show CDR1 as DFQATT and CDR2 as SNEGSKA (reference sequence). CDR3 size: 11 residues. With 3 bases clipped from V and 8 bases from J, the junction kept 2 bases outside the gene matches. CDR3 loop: CSASDRGGYTF. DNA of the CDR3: TGCAGTGCTAGCGACAGGGGCGGCTACACCTTC.

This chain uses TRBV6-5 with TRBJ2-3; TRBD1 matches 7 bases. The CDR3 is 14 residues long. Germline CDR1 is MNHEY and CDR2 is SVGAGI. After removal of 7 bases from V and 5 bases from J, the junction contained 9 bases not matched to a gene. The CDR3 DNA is TGTGCCAGCAACTTAGACAGGGCGGGAGATACGCAGTATTTT. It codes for CASNLDRAGDTQYF.

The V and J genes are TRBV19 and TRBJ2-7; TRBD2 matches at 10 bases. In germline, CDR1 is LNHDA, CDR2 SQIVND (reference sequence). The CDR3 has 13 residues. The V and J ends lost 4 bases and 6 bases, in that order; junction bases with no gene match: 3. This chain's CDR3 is CASSSLAGGEQYF. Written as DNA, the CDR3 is TGTGCCAGTAGTAGCTTAGCGGGAGGCGAGCAGTACTTC.

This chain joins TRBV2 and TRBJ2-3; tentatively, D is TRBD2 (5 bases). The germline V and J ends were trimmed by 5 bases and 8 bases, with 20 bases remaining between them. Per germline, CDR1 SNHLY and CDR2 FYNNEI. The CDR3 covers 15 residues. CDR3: CASSPDGGTTSTQYF. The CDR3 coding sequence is TGTGCCAGCAGTCCCGACGGAGGAACGACCAGTACGCAGTATTTT.

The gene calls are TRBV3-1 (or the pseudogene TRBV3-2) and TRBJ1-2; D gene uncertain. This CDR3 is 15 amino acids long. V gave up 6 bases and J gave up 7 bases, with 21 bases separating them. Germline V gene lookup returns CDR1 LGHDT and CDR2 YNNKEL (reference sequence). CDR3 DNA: TGTGCCAGCAGTCCCCGGGAGCCCAGTCGGGGTGGCTACACCTTC. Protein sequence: CASSPREPSRGGYTF.

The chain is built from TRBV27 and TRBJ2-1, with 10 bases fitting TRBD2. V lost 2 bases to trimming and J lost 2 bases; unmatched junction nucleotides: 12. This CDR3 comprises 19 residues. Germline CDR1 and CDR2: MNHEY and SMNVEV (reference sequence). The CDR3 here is CASSLNRLAGAGPYNEQFF. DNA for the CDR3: TGTGCCAGCAGTTTAAACAGGCTAGCGGGAGCGGGCCCCTACAATGAGCAGTTCTTC.

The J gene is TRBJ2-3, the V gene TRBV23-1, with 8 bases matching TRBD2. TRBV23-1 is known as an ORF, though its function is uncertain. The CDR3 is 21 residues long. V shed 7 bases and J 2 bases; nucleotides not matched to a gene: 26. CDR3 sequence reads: CASTQRGRASVRVGATDTQYF. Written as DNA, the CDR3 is TGCGCCAGCACCCAGCGGGGGAGGGCAAGTGTCAGGGTCGGTGCCACAGATACGCAGTATTTT.